This T cell receptor (beta chain) was captured in a study of control samples from healthy donors and cancer patients. This CDR3 region has 13 residues. CDR1 is WNHNN and CDR2 is SYGVQD in the germline V gene (reference sequence). V dropped 3 bases and J dropped 0 bases, with 2 bases sitting between them. Measured with immunoSEQ multiplex PCR; TCRdb has only the in-frame clones, and not every one. The sample consists of 75,000 to 100,000 clones, roughly 90% of them appearing once. The origin of this receptor is a man aged 50 to 59 in good health. The V call is TRBV10-1, the J call TRBJ2-2; D unresolved. Sample: blood. DNA of the CDR3: TGCGCCAGCAGTGAATCGAACACCGGGGAGCTGTTTTTT. Amino acid sequence: CASSESNTGELFF.